The 21 T cell receptor beta chains given below trace back to one sample, sequenced in a study of neoadjuvant nivolumab and ipilimumab in lung cancer. Some clones are missing from TCRdb's copy, which holds only in-frame ones; the method was immunoSEQ multiplex PCR. The sample has about 18,000 clones; more than 65% are singletons. The sequencing here drew on tumor tissue, taken after neoadjuvant nivolumab, alone or with ipilimumab, at or shortly before surgery. These receptors were collected from an adult with non-small cell lung cancer.

The chain couples TRBV25-1 to TRBJ2-5, with TRBD1 matching over 8 bases. V was clipped by 3 bases and J by 4 bases; unmatched bases: 13. This CDR3 spans 17 amino acids. Per germline, CDR1 MGHDK and CDR2 SYGVNS. The CDR3 loop is CASSDRVGGTGGETQYF. The DNA of the CDR3 is TGTGCCAGCAGTGATCGGGTTGGGGGGACAGGCGGAGAGACCCAGTACTTC. The whole variable domain, filled in from reference TRBV25-1 and TRBJ2-5, reads EADIYQTPRYLVIGTGKKITLECSQTMGHDKMYWYQQDPGMELHLIHYSYGVNSTEKGDLSSESTVSRIRTEHFPLTLESARPSHTSQYLCASSDRVGGTGGETQYFGPGTRLLVL.

CDR3: CASSYNIRGRSYGYTF. The DNA of the CDR3 is TGTGCCAGCAGTTACAATATCCGGGGGCGCTCCTATGGCTACACCTTC. This chain joins TRBV6-5 and TRBJ1-2; the D gene is possibly TRBD1 (6 bases). This CDR3 is built from 16 residues. Trimming took off 2 bases at V and 4 bases at J, with 17 bases between the two ends. CDR1 is MNHEY, CDR2 SVGAGI, per germline.

The chain recombines TRBV15 with TRBJ2-5, with D perhaps TRBD2 (6 bases). The V end was cut by 0 bases, the J end by 4 bases, with 12 bases between. The CDR3 extends over 15 amino acids. The germline V gene encodes CDR1 LNHNV and CDR2 YYDKDF (reference sequence). The CDR3 spells CATSRDPRRGETQYF. The CDR3 DNA follows: TGTGCCACCAGCAGAGATCCGCGGAGGGGAGAGACCCAGTACTTC. Full variable domain (missing parts from reference TRBV15 and TRBJ2-5): DAMVIQNPRYQVTQFGKPVTLSCSQTLNHNVMYWYQQKSSQAPKLLFHYYDKDFNNEADTPDNFQSRRPNTSFCFLDIRSPGLGDTAMYLCATSRDPRRGETQYFGPGTRLLVL.

The table lists this clone with a few counts. The V gene is TRBV7-8, the J gene TRBJ2-2; perhaps TRBD2 as D (7 bases). Germline V gene lookup returns CDR1 SGHVS and CDR2 FQNEAQ. Trimming removed 5 bases at V and 5 bases at J, with 15 bases between. The CDR3 runs 15 residues. Here the CDR3 DNA reads TGTGCCAGCAGCCTCCAGGGAGGGGGGACCGGGGAGCTGTTTTTT. Residues: CASSLQGGGTGELFF.

V is TRBV4-1 and J is TRBJ1-4; D is ambiguous. V was shortened by 0 bases and J by 8 bases, with 19 bases between the two germline ends. The CDR3 spans 17 residues. In germline, CDR1 is MGHRA, CDR2 YSYEKL. Written as DNA, the CDR3 is TGCGCCAGCAGCCAAGATCCACTGCGCATTACGGGGGAAAAACTGTTTTTT. This codes for CASSQDPLRITGEKLFF.

The V gene is TRBV2, the J gene TRBJ1-1; D unclear. Trimming took off 5 bases at V and 1 base at J, with 8 bases between the two ends. CDR1 is SNHLY and CDR2 is FYNNEI in the germline V gene. The CDR3 length is 13 residues. Here the CDR3 reads CASSFNPNTEAFF. The CDR3 DNA sequence: TGTGCCAGCAGTTTTAACCCGAACACTGAAGCTTTCTTT.

V gene TRBV5-1 combines with J gene TRBJ1-1; tentatively, D is TRBD1 (5 bases). Trimming pared 4 bases from V and 3 bases from J, leaving 19 bases between. The germline V gene encodes CDR1 SGHRS and CDR2 YFSETQ. CDR3 length: 16 residues. The CDR3 DNA reads as TGCGCCAGCAGCCTCAGGGAGTCGGTCCGTTACACTGAAGCTTTCTTT. As protein: CASSLRESVRYTEAFF.

This CDR3 is CASSQVTASTDTQYF. DNA for the CDR3: TGCGCCAGCAGCCAAGTCACGGCTAGCACAGATACGCAGTATTTT. The rearrangement links TRBV4-3 to TRBJ2-3; no reliable D call. This CDR3 has 15 amino acids. Germline CDR1 reads LGHNA; CDR2 reads YSLEER. Between the trimmed V and J ends, which lost 1 base and 0 bases, there was a span of 8 bases.

The CDR3: CASSIVGTGPYNEQFF. DNA of the CDR3: TGTGCCAGTAGTATAGTCGGGACAGGGCCCTACAATGAGCAGTTCTTC. The J gene is TRBJ2-1, the V gene TRBV19; TRBD1 aligns across 9 bases. Losses at the gene ends were 1 base for V and 2 bases for J; bases not matched to a gene: 3. CDR3 length equals 16 residues. CDR1 and CDR2 (germline): LNHDA, SQIVND (reference sequence).

The CDR3 nucleotides read TGTGCCAGCACCCGTAGAGCGGCGGGAGGAGGGGCCACAGATACGCAGTATTTT. Amino acids: CASTRRAAGGGATDTQYF. V usage is TRBV7-2 and J usage is TRBJ2-3; TRBD2 agrees at 8 bases. Unmatched junction bases numbered 17, after V lost 7 bases and J lost 2 bases. The CDR3 runs to 18 residues. CDR1 is SGHTA, CDR2 FQGNSA, per germline. Full variable domain (rest looked up from reference TRBV7-2 and TRBJ2-3): GAGVSQSPSNKVTEKGKDVELRCDPISGHTALYWYRQSLGQGLEFLIYFQGNSAPDKSGLPSDRFSAERTGGSVSTLTIQRTQQEDSAVYLCASTRRAAGGGATDTQYFGPGTRLTVL.

This clone has only a few counts. The DNA of the CDR3 is TGTGCCAGCAGTTCCAGGGCCTTCGCCTACAATGAGCAGTTCTTC. Translating it yields CASSSRAFAYNEQFF. V gene TRBV7-8 combines with J gene TRBJ2-1, with a tentative D call TRBD1 (5 bases). The CDR3 has 15 residues. With 6 bases removed from V and 2 bases from J, the gap between germline ends came to 14 bases. Germline lookup yields CDR1 SGHVS and CDR2 FQNEAQ.

The rearrangement links TRBV4-1 to TRBJ1-4; TRBD1 aligns across 8 bases. This CDR3 is built from 18 residues. Germline V gene sequence: CDR1 MGHRA, CDR2 YSYEKL. Trimming at V came to 0 bases and at J to 10 bases, leaving 16 bases not matched to a gene. This CDR3 is CASSQELPSRTGWGKLFF. In DNA, the CDR3 is TGCGCCAGCAGCCAAGAACTCCCATCACGGACAGGGTGGGGAAAACTGTTTTTT.

V is TRBV5-1 and J is TRBJ1-2; 7 positions agree with TRBD1. The CDR3 covers 12 residues. Germline trimming cut 2 bases from V and 8 bases from J; bases unmatched to any gene: 3. Germline assignment: CDR1 SGHRS and CDR2 YFSETQ. This CDR3 is CASSFTGEGYTF. CDR3 in DNA: TGCGCCAGCAGCTTTACAGGGGAGGGCTACACCTTC. The full variable domain, completed using reference TRBV5-1 and TRBJ1-2, is KAGVTQTPRYLIKTRGQQVTLSCSPISGHRSVSWYQQTPGQGLQFLFEYFSETQRNKGNFPGRFSGRQFSNSRSEMNVSTLELGDSALYLCASSFTGEGYTFGSGTRLTVV.

This clone was picked up one time. The chain has TRBV15 and TRBJ1-3; D call uncertain. V lost 3 bases and J 0 bases, leaving 6 bases between the germline ends. Germline V lookup: CDR1 LNHNV, CDR2 YYDKDF (reference sequence). The CDR3 runs 14 residues. The CDR3 DNA reads TGTGCCACCAGCAGCAATCCCTCTGGAAACACCATATATTTT. This gives the protein CATSSNPSGNTIYF.

This chain joins TRBV25-1 and TRBJ2-1; 8 positions match TRBD2. J lost 5 bases, V lost 3 bases, and 6 bases had no gene match. Germline CDR1 and CDR2: MGHDK and SYGVNS. This CDR3 spans 15 amino acids. The CDR3: CASSDPGTRHNEQFF. DNA for the CDR3: TGTGCCAGCAGTGACCCCGGGACTAGACACAATGAGCAGTTCTTC. Based on the CDR3 plus reference TRBV25-1 and TRBJ2-1, the full variable domain is EADIYQTPRYLVIGTGKKITLECSQTMGHDKMYWYQQDPGMELHLIHYSYGVNSTEKGDLSSESTVSRIRTEHFPLTLESARPSHTSQYLCASSDPGTRHNEQFFGPGTRLTVL.

The chain uses TRBV5-1 and TRBJ2-2, with a weak D call TRBD2 (6 bases). Germline CDR1 reads SGHRS; CDR2 reads YFSETQ. The V end was cut by 5 bases, the J end by 2 bases, with 13 bases between. The CDR3 totals 15 residues. The CDR3 loop reads CASSTPGVNTGELFF. The CDR3 nucleotides read TGCGCCAGCAGTACGCCGGGGGTAAACACCGGGGAGCTGTTTTTT.

This chain uses TRBV19 with TRBJ2-3; perhaps D is TRBD1 or TRBD2 (6 bases each). Germline assignment: CDR1 LNHDA and CDR2 SQIVND (reference sequence). The length of the CDR3 is 15 residues. V was cut by 6 bases and J by 4 bases, with 17 bases left in between. CDR3 DNA: TGTGCCAGTAGCCCCTGGGGGGCGCAGGCAGATACGCAGTATTTT. Protein: CASSPWGAQADTQYF.

The chain couples TRBV10-2 to TRBJ1-2; 11 bases match TRBD1. Germline CDR1 reads WSHSY; CDR2 reads SAAADI. CDR3 length: 15 amino acids. V lost 0 bases to trimming and J lost 6 bases; unmatched junction nucleotides: 3. CDR3 sequence reads: CASSESRTGGHGYTF. CDR3 nucleotide sequence: TGCGCCAGCAGTGAGTCCCGGACAGGGGGCCATGGCTACACCTTC.

This clone was seen only a few times. The chain links TRBV4-2 to TRBJ2-3; a possible D gene is TRBD2 (7 bases). The CDR3 has 19 amino acids. Germline CDR1 reads LGHNA; CDR2 reads YNFKEQ. V gave up 0 bases and J gave up 4 bases, with 23 bases separating them. The CDR3 DNA reads TGTGCCAGCAGCCAAGAAAGGGGGGGATGGGCGGGGGCCGCAGATACGCAGTATTTT. Protein sequence: CASSQERGGWAGAADTQYF.

The genes are TRBV7-2 and TRBJ1-5; D is perhaps TRBD1 (6 bases). V lost 2 bases and J 6 bases, leaving 17 bases between the germline ends. CDR1 is SGHTA and CDR2 is FQGNSA in the germline V gene. The length of the CDR3 is 16 residues. This CDR3 is CASSLSAGAGIQPQHF. The DNA of the CDR3 is TGTGCCAGCAGCTTATCGGCAGGGGCAGGGATTCAGCCCCAGCATTTT.

The gene calls are TRBV6-1 and TRBJ2-5; no firm D call. Germline-derived CDR1 and CDR2 are MNHNS and SASEGT. The CDR3 covers 15 residues. The V end lost 7 bases, the J end lost 7 bases, and 22 bases lay between the germline ends. The CDR3 DNA follows: TGTGCCAGCATCCGAACAGACGCGCAAAGTGGGACCCAGTACTTC. Amino acids: CASIRTDAQSGTQYF.